Sequencing of this TCR beta chain was carried out in a study of blood T cell repertoires in COVID-19. Across the whole study: Italy, Spain and the United States were the sources of the convalescent and acute COVID-19 samples.

Using immunoSEQ multiplex PCR, the repertoire was profiled, and TCRdb retains in-frame clones only, with some absent. This table has over 90,000 clones, about four fifths appearing once. Germline-derived CDR1 and CDR2 are SGHAT and FQNNGV. This CDR3 contains 15 residues. Trimming cost V 3 bases and J 1 base; bases outside gene matches: 2. The receptor was derived from a human donor in a cohort sampled during active COVID-19. The rearrangement links TRBV11-2 to TRBJ2-3; 9 bases map to TRBD1. Source material: peripheral blood. CDR3 nucleotide sequence: TGTGCCAGCAGCTTGGGACAGGGACGCACAGATACGCAGTATTTT. It yields the protein CASSLGQGRTDTQYF.